The 4 T cell receptor beta chains presented below share a single source sample, sequenced in a study of blood T cell repertoires in COVID-19. Sequencing used immunoSEQ multiplex PCR; TCRdb keeps in-frame clones, though not all of them. The table includes fewer than 200,000 clones, about 88% detected once. Sequenced material: peripheral blood. The source of these receptors is a man in his sixties with acute or convalescent COVID-19.

This chain connects TRBV30 to TRBJ1-1; tentatively, D is TRBD1 (6 bases). The CDR3 sequence is 14 residues long. Germline V gives CDR1 GTSNPN, CDR2 SVGIG (reference sequence). V was trimmed by 5 bases and J by 3 bases, leaving 16 bases between them. CDR3: CAWAIGGADTEAFF. CDR3 sequence (DNA): TGTGCCTGGGCTATCGGGGGGGCGGACACTGAAGCTTTCTTT.

The chain uses TRBV24-1 and TRBJ2-1; tentatively, D is TRBD1 (5 bases). V was trimmed by 2 bases and J by 0 bases, leaving 7 bases between them. This CDR3 contains 15 residues. CDR1 is KGHDR and CDR2 is SFDVKD in the germline V gene. The CDR3 loop reads CATSDYGASYNEQFF. CDR3 nucleotides: TGTGCCACCAGTGATTATGGGGCCTCCTACAATGAGCAGTTCTTC.

The rearrangement uses TRBV5-6 and TRBJ1-2, with 9 bases that match TRBD1. With 4 bases clipped from V and 0 bases from J, the junction kept 4 bases outside the gene matches. CDR3 length equals 15 residues. The germline CDR1 and CDR2 sequences are SGHDT and YYEEEE. CDR3 sequence reads: CASSRTGAPNYGYTF. Written as DNA, the CDR3 is TGTGCCAGCAGCAGGACAGGGGCCCCTAACTATGGCTACACCTTC.

The V gene is TRBV5-1, the J gene TRBJ2-1; TRBD1 matches at 10 bases. V lost 4 bases and J lost 2; bases outside the gene matches: 18. The CDR3 is made up of 20 amino acids. Germline V gives CDR1 SGHRS, CDR2 YFSETQ. This chain's CDR3 is CASSPQGFGGQGGAYNEQFF. For the CDR3, the DNA is TGCGCCAGCAGCCCCCAGGGGTTTGGAGGACAGGGGGGGGCCTACAATGAGCAGTTCTTC. The whole variable domain, remainder taken from reference TRBV5-1 and TRBJ2-1, is KAGVTQTPRYLIKTRGQQVTLSCSPISGHRSVSWYQQTPGQGLQFLFEYFSETQRNKGNFPGRFSGRQFSNSRSEMNVSTLELGDSALYLCASSPQGFGGQGGAYNEQFFGPGTRLTVL.